A selection of T cell receptor beta chains follows, all from one sample in a study of shared clonotypes between healthy human individuals. The protocol was immunoSEQ multiplex PCR, while the TCRdb copy is restricted to in-frame clones and leaves out a portion. In the table there are a few million clones, about nine tenths of which are singletons. The source material was naive CD4+ T cells from PBMCs. All receptors derive from a man between 18 and 35 years old in good health. Some clones in this sample may be carry-over from other donors' samples. The CDR3 runs from the conserved cysteine through the conserved F or W. The order of the fields is CDR3 length, V gene, D gene, J gene, clone size, CDR3 protein, CDR3 DNA. A D gene is named only where the DNA matches it firmly. Only part of the rows carry a size: once, few, many, or a class if the clone is expanded.

length: 16
V: TRBV21-1
D: -
J: TRBJ1-2
size: -
CDR3: CASSKCQGHYPWGYTF
DNA: TGTGCCAGCAGCAAATGCCAGGGCCATTATCCTTGGGGCTACACCTTC

length: 13
V: TRBV5-1
D: -
J: TRBJ2-7
size: -
CDR3: CASSLPPNYEQYF
DNA: TGCGCCAGCAGCCTACCCCCCAACTACGAGCAGTACTTC

length: 15
V: TRBV6-1
D: -
J: TRBJ1-4
size: -
CDR3: CASSQGQTWLEKLFF
DNA: TGTGCCAGCAGTCAAGGACAGACTTGGCTGGAAAAACTGTTTTTT

length: 14
V: TRBV10-3
D: -
J: TRBJ2-3
size: -
CDR3: CAISSEGRTDTQYF
DNA: TGTGCCATCAGTTCTGAGGGGCGTACAGATACGCAGTATTTT

length: 15
V: TRBV11-2
D: TRBD2
J: TRBJ2-3
size: -
CDR3: CASRASGEGRSTQYF
DNA: TGTGCCAGCAGGGCTAGCGGAGAGGGTCGAAGTACGCAGTATTTT

length: 14
V: TRBV18
D: -
J: TRBJ2-3
size: -
CDR3: CASSPVPMSDTQYF
DNA: TGTGCCAGCTCACCGGTCCCGATGTCAGATACGCAGTATTTT

length: 16
V: TRBV5-1
D: TRBD2
J: TRBJ2-1
size: -
CDR3: CASSLGLAGGVNEQFF
DNA: TGCGCCAGCAGCCTGGGACTAGCGGGAGGGGTAAATGAGCAGTTCTTC

length: 17
V: TRBV23-1
D: TRBD1
J: TRBJ2-7
size: -
CDR3: CASSLGSGTGDSYEQYF
DNA: TGCGCCAGCAGTCTTGGTAGCGGGACAGGGGACTCCTACGAGCAGTACTTC

length: 14
V: TRBV5-4
D: TRBD1
J: TRBJ2-7
size: -
CDR3: CASSSKQGADEQYF
DNA: TGTGCCAGCAGCTCCAAACAGGGGGCCGACGAGCAGTACTTC

length: 15
V: TRBV7-6
D: -
J: TRBJ2-7
size: once
CDR3: CASSLTDSWNYEQYF
DNA: TGTGCCAGCAGCTTAACCGACAGCTGGAACTACGAGCAGTACTTC

length: 15
V: TRBV5-1
D: TRBD1
J: TRBJ1-3
size: -
CDR3: CASSSGTAPGNTIYF
DNA: TGCGCCAGCAGCTCCGGGACAGCGCCTGGAAACACCATATATTTT

length: 13
V: TRBV30
D: -
J: TRBJ1-1
size: -
CDR3: CAWSEWVNTEAFF
DNA: TGTGCCTGGAGTGAATGGGTGAACACTGAAGCTTTCTTT

length: 13
V: TRBV6-5
D: -
J: TRBJ1-1
size: -
CDR3: CAVGRRLNTEAFF
DNA: TGTGCCGTAGGTCGACGGTTGAACACTGAAGCTTTCTTT

length: 14
V: TRBV6-6
D: -
J: TRBJ2-2
size: -
CDR3: CASRQDGESGELFF
DNA: TGTGCCAGCAGGCAGGACGGGGAGTCCGGGGAGCTGTTTTTT

length: 14
V: TRBV7-2
D: -
J: TRBJ2-7
size: -
CDR3: CASSFKQGSYEQYF
DNA: TGTGCCAGCAGCTTTAAACAGGGCTCCTACGAGCAGTACTTC

length: 15
V: TRBV6-1
D: -
J: TRBJ1-5
size: once
CDR3: CASSGTDGTNQPQHF
DNA: TGTGCCAGCAGTGGAACGGACGGTACCAATCAGCCCCAGCATTTT

length: 15
V: TRBV7-2
D: -
J: TRBJ2-3
size: -
CDR3: CASSTGQLRTDTQYF
DNA: TGTGCCAGCAGCACCGGACAACTACGCACAGATACGCAGTATTTT

length: 19
V: TRBV10-3
D: -
J: TRBJ1-1
size: -
CDR3: CAISLRPGRTPGSNTEAFF
DNA: TGTGCCATCAGTCTCCGACCCGGCCGGACTCCTGGATCAAACACTGAAGCTTTCTTT

length: 14
V: TRBV27
D: TRBD2
J: TRBJ2-7
size: -
CDR3: CASRLAGGAYEQYF
DNA: TGTGCCAGCAGGCTCGCGGGGGGGGCCTACGAGCAGTACTTC

length: 14
V: TRBV25-1
D: TRBD1
J: TRBJ1-1
size: -
CDR3: CASSEYLGQGEAFF
DNA: TGTGCCAGCAGTGAATATCTGGGACAGGGTGAAGCTTTCTTT

length: 14
V: TRBV6-1
D: TRBD1
J: TRBJ2-5
size: once
CDR3: CASSAGGAGETQYF
DNA: TGTGCCAGCAGCGCAGGGGGCGCGGGAGAGACCCAGTACTTC

length: 16
V: TRBV4-1
D: TRBD2
J: TRBJ2-5
size: -
CDR3: CASSPFGLAVQETQYF
DNA: TGCGCCAGCAGCCCCTTCGGACTAGCGGTCCAAGAGACCCAGTACTTC

length: 17
V: TRBV7-9
D: TRBD2
J: TRBJ2-1
size: -
CDR3: CASSSGTSGRFGNEQFF
DNA: TGTGCCAGCAGCTCCGGGACTAGCGGGAGATTCGGAAATGAGCAGTTCTTC

length: 15
V: TRBV5-6
D: -
J: TRBJ1-2
size: -
CDR3: CASSLVGAGNYGYTF
DNA: TGTGCCAGCAGCTTGGTCGGTGCCGGGAACTATGGCTACACCTTC

length: 14
V: TRBV18
D: -
J: TRBJ1-2
size: -
CDR3: CASSRTGPAYGYTF
DNA: TGTGCCAGCTCACGCACAGGCCCCGCGTATGGCTACACCTTC

length: 14
V: TRBV19
D: -
J: TRBJ2-5
size: -
CDR3: CASSPDSYQETQYF
DNA: TGTGCCAGTAGTCCGGACAGCTACCAAGAGACCCAGTACTTC

length: 12
V: TRBV6-5
D: TRBD1
J: TRBJ2-7
size: once
CDR3: CASSVQGIEQYF
DNA: TGTGCCAGCTCCGTACAGGGGATTGAGCAGTACTTC

length: 12
V: TRBV14
D: TRBD1
J: TRBJ2-1
size: -
CDR3: CASSQADRGEVF
DNA: TGTGCCAGCAGCCAAGCCGACAGGGGGGAGGTCTTC

length: 19
V: TRBV5-1
D: TRBD2
J: TRBJ2-6
size: -
CDR3: CASSSGTWTSGTGANVLTF
DNA: TGCGCCAGCAGCAGCGGTACTTGGACTAGCGGGACTGGGGCCAACGTCCTGACTTTC

length: 16
V: TRBV7-2
D: -
J: TRBJ2-1
size: -
CDR3: CASSRARVAVDNEQFF
DNA: TGTGCCAGCAGCCGGGCGCGGGTGGCGGTTGACAATGAGCAGTTCTTC

length: 14
V: TRBV7-2
D: TRBD1
J: TRBJ2-7
size: -
CDR3: CASSVGRGPYEQYF
DNA: TGTGCCAGCAGCGTTGGCAGGGGGCCGTACGAGCAGTACTTC

length: 17
V: TRBV11-2
D: -
J: TRBJ2-5
size: -
CDR3: CASSSPKSSPSEETQYF
DNA: TGTGCCAGCAGCTCCCCGAAATCTAGCCCATCGGAAGAGACCCAGTACTTC

length: 15
V: TRBV28
D: -
J: TRBJ2-6
size: -
CDR3: CASLRDNSGANVLTF
DNA: TGTGCCAGCCTACGGGACAACTCTGGGGCCAACGTCCTGACTTTC

length: 14
V: TRBV27
D: TRBD1
J: TRBJ1-5
size: -
CDR3: CASSRQGLNVPQHF
DNA: TGTGCCAGCAGTCGACAGGGTTTAAACGTGCCCCAGCATTTT

length: 15
V: TRBV27
D: -
J: TRBJ1-2
size: -
CDR3: CASSLSVGVLKGYTF
DNA: TGTGCCAGCAGTTTATCTGTCGGAGTGCTTAAAGGCTACACCTTC

length: 14
V: TRBV5-1
D: -
J: TRBJ1-2
size: -
CDR3: CASSLEGLGSGYTF
DNA: TGCGCCAGCAGCTTGGAGGGCCTTGGGAGTGGCTACACCTTC

length: 16
V: TRBV5-4
D: TRBD1
J: TRBJ2-1
size: -
CDR3: CASSPSDRVTYNEQFF
DNA: TGTGCCAGCAGCCCGTCGGACAGGGTAACCTACAATGAGCAGTTCTTC

length: 15
V: TRBV5-4
D: TRBD2
J: TRBJ2-7
size: -
CDR3: CASSSPGTSGYEQYF
DNA: TGTGCCAGCAGCTCGCCCGGGACTAGCGGCTACGAGCAGTACTTC

length: 15
V: TRBV19
D: -
J: TRBJ2-2
size: -
CDR3: CASSIGLANTGELFF
DNA: TGTGCCAGTAGTATAGGACTCGCGAACACCGGGGAGCTGTTTTTT

length: 12
V: TRBV4-1
D: -
J: TRBJ2-1
size: once
CDR3: CASSFNYNEQFF
DNA: TGCGCCAGCAGTTTCAACTACAATGAGCAGTTCTTC

length: 15
V: TRBV6-5
D: TRBD1
J: TRBJ2-1
size: -
CDR3: CASSEGQGVYNEQFF
DNA: TGTGCCAGCAGCGAGGGACAGGGGGTTTACAATGAGCAGTTCTTC

length: 15
V: TRBV10-3
D: -
J: TRBJ2-2
size: -
CDR3: CAISESWEPTGELFF
DNA: TGTGCCATCAGTGAGTCGTGGGAACCTACCGGGGAGCTGTTTTTT

length: 16
V: TRBV28
D: TRBD2
J: TRBJ2-2
size: -
CDR3: CASTPSGSGVSGELFF
DNA: TGTGCCAGCACCCCTAGCGGGAGTGGTGTATCCGGGGAGCTGTTTTTT

length: 16
V: TRBV2
D: TRBD2
J: TRBJ2-2
size: -
CDR3: CASRTGTSSPGGELFF
DNA: TGTGCCAGCAGGACCGGGACTAGCTCCCCGGGCGGGGAGCTGTTTTTT

length: 15
V: TRBV6-7
D: -
J: TRBJ2-5
size: -
CDR3: CASSYPTGGQETQYF
DNA: TGTGCCAGCAGTTACCCCACCGGGGGTCAAGAGACCCAGTACTTC